This TCR beta chain came from a study of blood T cell repertoires in COVID-19 (dated by TCRdb to 2019 to 2021). About the study as a whole: Collaborator samples came from the United States, Italy and Spain and covered acute and convalescent phases of COVID-19. The material from the prospective study consisted of cDNA or gDNA derived from T cells, B-cell-depleted T cells, or PBMCs. Subjects who had been exposed to COVID-19, were actively infected with it, or had recovered from it provided the deeply sampled blood TCRbeta repertoires that made up the dataset. The repertoires were made available in a free public database intended to serve as a resource for research on the immune response to SARS-CoV-2. Samples came from the ongoing ImmuneRACE study (first 160 participants) plus 1,254 subjects from 6 global collaborators. Nearly every sample came with metadata listing a de-identified subject ID, COVID-19 status, age in years and sex. Where available, HLA class I and class II types were obtained from metadata supplied by the sample provider rather than from assay-based typing. The study at large found these results: The amount of clinical and demographic metadata varied by source and participant and was provided uncurated.

Enrolling through a virtual design, the prospective study's participants ranged in age from roughly 18 to 95 years and lived across 20 to 25 United States geographic areas. In the prospective study, cohorts were assigned on the basis of participant-reported clinical history obtained from a screening survey and a study questionnaire. A participant counted as exposed if, within 2 weeks of entering the study, that participant had been in contact with someone who had a PCR-confirmed or clinician-diagnosed COVID-19 case. Each participant in the prospective study had whole blood, serum and a nasopharyngeal or oropharyngeal swab collected by mobile phlebotomists. Prospective study participants could optionally give additional blood draws and questionnaires over an approximately two-month period. Prospective study blood samples were shipped either frozen or at room temperature before DNA extraction. Comment on this clone: Its cognate antigen has yet to be identified. One base away there is no much larger clone; base qualities are not given.

Relative to germline, V is missing 6 bases and J is missing 1 base, with 3 bases of the junction outside any gene match. Per the germline V gene, MNHEY is the CDR1 and SVGAGI is the CDR2. From its cysteine to its phenylalanine, the CDR3 spans 13 amino acids. The sequence is cut down to CDR3 DNA, 39 bases in frame from base 1. The immunoSEQ Assay, a bias-controlled multiplex PCR, was used to amplify TCRbeta CDR3 regions from genomic DNA. From the authors' description of their analysis: Within the assay, amplification of reference gene primers was used to estimate how many nucleated cells each sample contained. Sequence reads were collapsed and filtered to measure the absolute abundance of every unique TCRbeta CDR3 rearrangement. For each sample, productive Simpson clonality was calculated as the square root of Simpson's diversity index across productive rearrangements. TCRdb's version of the immuneACCESS table is confined to in-frame rearrangements and falls short of the full clone set. An unresolved V gene accounts for under half of the shortfall where checked; the remainder is of unknown origin. V and J calls and clone size are those listed in that table; D and trimming were worked out from the DNA. A total of 260,000 or so clones appear in this sample, about 80% of them only once. The top ten hold 3.6% of the sample.

The source material was PBMCs or T cells enriched from blood (not recorded which). The sequence came from a woman in her thirties or forties who had been exposed to COVID-19. The chain joins TRBV6-5 to TRBJ2-7; TRBD1 aligns with 7 central bases. The bases read TGTGCCAGCAGCCGGGACAGATCCTACGAGCAGTACTTC. It specifies CASSRDRSYEQYF.